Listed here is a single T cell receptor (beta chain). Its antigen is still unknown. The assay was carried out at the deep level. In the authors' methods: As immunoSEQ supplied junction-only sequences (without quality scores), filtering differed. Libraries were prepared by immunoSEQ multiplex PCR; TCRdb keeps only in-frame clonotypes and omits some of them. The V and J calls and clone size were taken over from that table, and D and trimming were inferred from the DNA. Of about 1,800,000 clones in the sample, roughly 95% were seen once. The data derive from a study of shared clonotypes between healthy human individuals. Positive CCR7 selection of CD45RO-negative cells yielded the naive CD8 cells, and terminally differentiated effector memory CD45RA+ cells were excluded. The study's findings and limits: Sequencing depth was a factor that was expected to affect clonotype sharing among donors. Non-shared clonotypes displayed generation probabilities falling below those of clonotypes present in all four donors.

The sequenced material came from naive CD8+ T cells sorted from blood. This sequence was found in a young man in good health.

In DNA, the CDR3 is TGTGCCAGCAGCTCCCGGGACAAAAAAGAGACCCAGTACTTC. Amino acids: CASSSRDKKETQYF. The J gene is TRBJ2-5, the V gene TRBV7-9, with D perhaps matching TRBD1 (6 bases). Germline V CDR1 and CDR2: SEHNR, FQNEAQ (reference sequence). The V and J ends lost 4 bases and 3 bases respectively, with 12 bases between them. The CDR3 contains 14 residues.